This T cell receptor beta chain appears in the sequencing data of a study of blood T cell repertoires in COVID-19. Overall study context: The United States, Italy and Spain were the sources of the acute and convalescent COVID-19 samples.

Methods used by the authors: The assay estimated nucleated cells by amplifying reference gene primers. Method: immunoSEQ multiplex PCR; TCRdb's copy keeps in-frame clones and lacks some. Clone size and the V and J calls come from that table; the DNA yielded D and trimming. This sample has 35,000 to 50,000 clones, with roughly 87% found just once. This clone occurred once. This CDR3 is built from 14 residues. CDR1 and CDR2 (germline): LGHNA, YSLEER. V was clipped by 1 base and J by 2 bases, with 8 bases between them. This TCR derives from a man aged 60-69 years with active COVID-19. Sequenced sample: peripheral blood. This chain connects TRBV4-3 to TRBJ2-5; D not certain. For the CDR3, the DNA is TGCGCCAGCAGCCAAGCAATCAGGCAAGAGACCCAGTACTTC. Translated: CASSQAIRQETQYF.